This entry describes one TCR beta chain. Its antigen is unidentified. The data stem from a study of PD-1 blockade in classical Hodgkin lymphoma. Notes on the study in general: Whatever underlies the repertoire differences (possibly disease activity or prior therapy) remains undefined.

Specified time point: cycle 4 day 1 (C4D1), after 6 weeks of nivolumab. No patient escaped relapse after autologous stem cell transplantation, and brentuximab vedotin exposure varied. Libraries were prepared by immunoSEQ multiplex PCR; TCRdb keeps only in-frame clonotypes and omits some of them. Of 20,000 to 25,000 clones in the sample, under 85% were seen once. V trimming: 5 bases; J trimming: 0 bases; junction bases outside the gene matches: 6. From germline, CDR1 is SGHAT and CDR2 FQNNGV. The CDR3 is 15 residues long. This material consisted of peripheral blood mononuclear cells (PBMCs), taken before the fourth cycle of nivolumab. The rearrangement joins TRBV11-2 to TRBJ1-1; 7 nucleotides agree with TRBD1. This TCR derives from a human donor with classical Hodgkin lymphoma. The CDR3 is CASSATGIMNTEAFF. The CDR3 DNA is TGTGCCAGCAGCGCGACAGGGATTATGAACACTGAAGCTTTCTTT. Variable domain in full (rest from reference TRBV11-2 and TRBJ1-1): EAGVAQSPRYKIIEKRQSVAFWCNPISGHATLYWYQQILGQGPKLLIQFQNNGVVDDSQLPKDRFSAERLKGVDSTLKIQPAKLEDSAVYLCASSATGIMNTEAFFGQGTRLTVV.